These T cell receptor beta chains were read from a single sample in a study of Ad26.COV2.S vaccination and SARS-CoV-2 variants. The method was immunoSEQ multiplex PCR; TCRdb's version includes in-frame clones alone and lacks a portion of them. The sample lists some 400,000 clones, around 89% occurring once. Sequences were derived from peripheral blood, sampled in a trial of Ad26.COV2.S vaccine versus placebo. The receptors stem from a person between 18 and 65 years old who received the Ad26.COV2.S COVID-19 vaccine or a placebo. Each CDR3 is given with its conserved first and last residue. A D gene is named only where the DNA matches it firmly. Only some rows state a clone size, as once, few, many or a class for expanded clones.

V,size,D,J,length,CDR3,DNA
TRBV3-1/TRBV3-2,.,.,TRBJ1-5,14,CASSLGTSNQPQHF,TGTGCCAGCAGCCTTGGGACGAGCAATCAGCCCCAGCATTTT
TRBV21-1,.,.,TRBJ2-3,17,CASSKWGRGKIARSQYF,TGTGCCAGCAGCAAATGGGGCCGGGGGAAGATAGCCCGTTCGCAGTATTTT
TRBV20-1,.,TRBD2,TRBJ2-3,14,CSASLLAGGDTQYF,TGCAGTGCTAGTCTATTAGCGGGAGGGGATACGCAGTATTTT
TRBV18,.,TRBD1,TRBJ1-2,15,CASSPGTETNYGYTF,TGTGCCAGCTCACCCGGGACAGAGACTAACTATGGCTACACCTTC
TRBV28,.,TRBD2,TRBJ2-5,13,CASNGAGGETQYF,TGTGCCAGCAACGGAGCGGGAGGGGAGACCCAGTACTTC
TRBV2,.,.,TRBJ2-1,16,CASSPVGSRTYNEQFF,TGTGCCAGCAGCCCCGTGGGCAGTAGGACCTACAATGAGCAGTTCTTC
TRBV5-4,.,TRBD1,TRBJ2-5,16,CASSNRDRARGETQYF,TGTGCCAGCAGCAACAGGGACAGGGCTAGGGGAGAGACCCAGTACTTC
TRBV6-5,.,.,TRBJ1-2,12,CASSYGGGGYTF,TGTGCCAGCAGTTACGGAGGGGGTGGCTACACCTTC
TRBV5-1,.,.,TRBJ2-3,13,CASSSLPADTQYF,TGCGCCAGCAGCTCCTTACCCGCAGATACGCAGTATTTT
TRBV4-3,.,.,TRBJ2-3,15,CASSQDLTTADTQYF,TGCGCCAGCAGCCAAGACCTGACTACTGCAGATACGCAGTATTTT
TRBV7-9,.,.,TRBJ2-3,13,CASRTVDTDTQYF,TGTGCCAGCCGGACGGTCGACACAGATACGCAGTATTTT
TRBV5-4,.,TRBD2,TRBJ2-7,15,CASSHSGRQGYEQYF,TGTGCCAGCAGCCATAGCGGGAGGCAGGGCTACGAGCAGTACTTC
TRBV7-9,.,.,TRBJ2-7,15,CASSLGSLGGYEQYF,TGTGCCAGCAGCTTAGGTAGCTTAGGTGGCTACGAGCAGTACTTC
TRBV9,.,.,TRBJ2-6,14,CASSGLEGANVLTF,TGTGCCAGCAGCGGACTGGAAGGGGCCAACGTCCTGACTTTC
TRBV19,once,.,TRBJ1-2,17,CASSTHPYKTSDYGYTF,TGTGCCAGTAGTACACACCCGTACAAGACATCGGACTATGGCTACACCTTC
TRBV28,.,.,TRBJ2-5,12,CASSSNQETQYF,TGTGCCAGCAGCTCGAACCAAGAGACCCAGTACTTC
TRBV6-5,.,TRBD2,TRBJ2-1,15,CASNSGLAGGGEQFF,TGTGCCAGCAACTCGGGACTAGCGGGAGGAGGTGAGCAGTTCTTC
TRBV7-8,.,.,TRBJ2-7,15,CASSYVLTVSYEQYF,TGTGCCAGCAGCTACGTCCTTACCGTATCCTACGAGCAGTACTTC
TRBV27,.,.,TRBJ2-7,17,CASSSGVGANRDYEQYF,TGTGCCAGCAGTTCTGGCGTCGGCGCGAACCGCGACTACGAGCAGTACTTC
TRBV20-1,.,.,TRBJ2-7,12,CSASGESYEQYF,TGCAGTGCTAGTGGCGAGTCCTACGAGCAGTACTTC
TRBV7-9,.,.,TRBJ2-7,14,CASSLGDYDGEQYF,TGTGCCAGCAGCTTAGGAGACTACGACGGGGAGCAGTACTTC
TRBV29-1,.,TRBD1,TRBJ1-2,15,CSVEDRGRVGYGYTF,TGCAGCGTTGAAGACAGGGGGCGTGTAGGCTATGGCTACACCTTC
TRBV20-1,few,.,TRBJ2-7,11,CSAYHSGEQYF,TGCAGTGCTTACCATAGTGGCGAGCAGTACTTC
TRBV30,.,TRBD1,TRBJ1-1,16,CAWSDRGQIMNTEAFF,TGTGCCTGGAGCGACCGGGGACAGATCATGAACACTGAAGCTTTCTTT
TRBV7-9,.,.,TRBJ2-1,13,CASSLGLGNEQFF,TGTGCCAGCAGCTTAGGATTGGGGAATGAGCAGTTCTTC
TRBV7-9,once,.,TRBJ1-2,12,CASSLQGGGYTF,TGTGCCAGCAGCTTACAGGGAGGAGGCTACACCTTC
TRBV5-1,.,.,TRBJ2-3,13,CASSNPHSDTQYF,TGCGCCAGCAGCAATCCCCACTCAGATACGCAGTATTTT
TRBV6-9,.,TRBD2,TRBJ2-1,20,CASSLAEGREDPHNYNEQFF,TGTGCCAGCAGTTTGGCCGAAGGGCGGGAGGACCCCCATAATTACAATGAGCAGTTCTTC
TRBV30,.,TRBD1,TRBJ1-4,16,CAWSDNWTGFREKLFF,TGTGCCTGGAGCGACAATTGGACAGGGTTCAGAGAAAAACTGTTTTTT
TRBV6-4,few,TRBD2,TRBJ2-1,14,CASSAASGGNEQFF,TGTGCCAGCAGTGCCGCCTCGGGGGGAAATGAGCAGTTCTTC
TRBV25-1,once,TRBD2,TRBJ2-7,14,CASSDREGRGEQYF,TGTGCCAGCAGTGATCGGGAGGGCCGAGGGGAGCAGTACTTC
TRBV5-5,once,TRBD1,TRBJ2-1,15,CASSYDRAPYNEQFF,TGTGCCAGCAGCTACGACAGGGCCCCCTACAATGAGCAGTTCTTC
TRBV6-5,.,.,TRBJ2-5,13,CASRRPGRETQYF,TGTGCCAGCAGAAGACCGGGGAGAGAGACCCAGTACTTC
TRBV10-3,.,.,TRBJ2-7,11,CATRQVGEQYF,TGTGCCACCCGACAGGTTGGGGAGCAGTACTTC
TRBV5-5,few,.,TRBJ1-2,17,CASSLEGHRLANYGYTF,TGTGCCAGCAGCTTGGAAGGACATAGACTCGCTAACTATGGCTACACCTTC
TRBV7-2,.,.,TRBJ1-2,15,CASSLGVGANYGYTF,TGTGCCAGCAGCTTAGGTGTAGGGGCAAACTATGGCTACACCTTC
TRBV5-1,.,TRBD2,TRBJ2-1,14,CASSLGTSGPGQFF,TGCGCCAGCAGCCTAGGGACTAGCGGGCCGGGGCAGTTCTTC
TRBV29-1,.,TRBD1,TRBJ2-1,12,CSSTGVGYEQFF,TGCTCTTCGACAGGGGTCGGCTATGAGCAGTTCTTC
TRBV9,.,TRBD1,TRBJ1-2,13,CASSDRGSGGYTF,TGTGCCAGCTCCGACAGGGGGTCCGGTGGCTACACCTTC
TRBV3-1/TRBV3-2,.,TRBD2,TRBJ2-5,16,CASRDDYSGEQETQYF,TGTGCCAGCAGGGATGACTATAGCGGGGAACAAGAGACCCAGTACTTC
TRBV30,.,.,TRBJ2-1,15,CAWSVWGTEHNEQFF,TGTGCCTGGAGTGTATGGGGGACCGAACACAATGAGCAGTTCTTC
TRBV11-2,.,TRBD2,TRBJ2-5,16,CASSFLGLAGVETQYF,TGTGCCAGCAGCTTCTTAGGACTAGCGGGAGTTGAGACCCAGTACTTC
TRBV11-1,.,TRBD1,TRBJ2-7,15,CASSSPGTGPYEQYF,TGTGCCAGCAGTTCGCCCGGGACAGGGCCCTACGAGCAGTACTTC
TRBV6-2/TRBV6-3,.,.,TRBJ2-6,16,CASSYSNRAGANVLTF,TGTGCCAGCAGTTACTCGAATCGAGCTGGGGCCAACGTCCTGACTTTC
TRBV28,.,.,TRBJ1-4,12,CASSLVGEKLFF,TGTGCCAGCAGTTTGGTAGGGGAAAAACTGTTTTTT
TRBV6-6,.,.,TRBJ1-1,13,CASSPGQRVGAFF,TGTGCCAGCAGCCCAGGGCAACGTGTGGGAGCTTTCTTT
TRBV6-6,.,TRBD1,TRBJ2-2,15,CASSYGTANTGELFF,TGTGCCAGCAGTTACGGGACAGCGAACACCGGGGAGCTGTTTTTT